A single sample is the source of the 20 T cell receptor beta chains below, sequenced in a study of EBV T-cell therapy then PD-1 blockade in nasopharyngeal carcinoma. Sequenced by immunoSEQ multiplex PCR; TCRdb stores in-frame clones only, minus some. The data show roughly 21,000 clones, with over 75% seen just once and over 25% held by the top ten. The treatment is: AdE1-LMPpoly-expanded autologous EBV-specific T-cell therapy followed by anti-PD-1 nivolumab. These receptors have no identified antigens. Sequenced here: CD8+ T cells from blood, sampled at day 61 from a patient whose treatment included autologous EBV-specific T cells and nivolumab. The source is a man aged 40-50 years with nasopharyngeal carcinoma.

The rearrangement joins TRBV7-9 to TRBJ2-7; D might be TRBD2 (5 bases). V was cut by 3 bases and J by 2 bases, with 8 bases left in between. CDR1 and CDR2 from the germline V gene are SEHNR and FQNEAQ (reference sequence). This CDR3 comprises 13 residues. The CDR3: CASSLGSPYEQYF. The DNA for the CDR3 is TGTGCCAGCAGCTTGGGGAGTCCCTACGAGCAGTACTTC.

J is TRBJ1-5 and V is TRBV4-3; TRBD1 agrees at 8 bases. CDR3 length equals 15 residues. V dropped 1 base and J dropped 7; count of bases not matched to a gene: 6. Germline values: CDR1 LGHNA, CDR2 YSLEER. This CDR3 is CASSQGSGGGQPQHF. CDR3 coding DNA: TGCGCCAGCAGCCAAGGGTCAGGGGGCGGGCAGCCCCAGCATTTT.

The CDR3 DNA sequence: TGTGCCACCAGTGATTCGACTAGCGTGGCGGAGACCCAGTACTTC. Its protein product is CATSDSTSVAETQYF. The chain carries TRBV24-1 and TRBJ2-5, with 8 bases matching TRBD2. Germline V gene sequence: CDR1 KGHDR, CDR2 SFDVKD. The J segment lost 5 bases and the V segment lost 2 bases, leaving 6 bases of the junction unmatched. This CDR3 has 15 amino acids.

This rearrangement joins TRBV6-5 to TRBJ2-3, with 11 bases identical to TRBD2. V was pared by 10 bases and J by 6 bases, with 12 bases of the junction left unmatched. This CDR3 has 15 amino acids. The V gene's germline CDR1 is MNHEY and CDR2 SVGAGI. CDR3 amino acids: CATQANSGGGDTQYF. CDR3 nucleotides: TGTGCCACCCAAGCTAATAGCGGGGGGGGTGATACGCAGTATTTT.

This clone was observed a few times. This sample also contains other DNA sequences that code for the same CDR3. This rearrangement joins TRBV5-1 to TRBJ1-1, with D perhaps TRBD1 (5 bases). Between the trimmed V and J ends, which lost 1 base and 1 base, there was a span of 5 bases. CDR1 and CDR2 from the germline V gene are SGHRS and YFSETQ. CDR3 length: 13 residues. The CDR3 region has the DNA TGCGCCAGCAGCTTGACAGGGAACACTGAAGCTTTCTTT. It yields the protein CASSLTGNTEAFF. Supplemented by reference TRBV5-1 and TRBJ1-1, the full variable domain reads KAGVTQTPRYLIKTRGQQVTLSCSPISGHRSVSWYQQTPGQGLQFLFEYFSETQRNKGNFPGRFSGRQFSNSRSEMNVSTLELGDSALYLCASSLTGNTEAFFGQGTRLTVV.

The V call is TRBV10-2, the J call TRBJ1-2; possible D gene TRBD1, 5 bases. This CDR3 has 14 residues. From germline, CDR1 is WSHSY and CDR2 SAAADI. V was shortened by 6 bases and J by 4 bases, with 15 bases between the two germline ends. This CDR3 reads CASRGPLLSYGYTF. CDR3 in DNA: TGCGCCAGCAGGGGACCCCTATTAAGCTATGGCTACACCTTC.

J is TRBJ2-3 and V is TRBV24-1, with TRBD2 identical over 9 bases. CDR1 is KGHDR and CDR2 is SFDVKD in the germline V gene. With 4 bases clipped from V and 3 bases from J, the junction kept 4 bases outside the gene matches. The CDR3 runs 15 residues. In DNA form, the CDR3 reads TGTGCCACCAGTGACGCGGGAGGGGTGACAGATACGCAGTATTTT. Residues: CATSDAGGVTDTQYF.

The chain links TRBV25-1 to TRBJ1-1; 8 bases are a match to TRBD1. The CDR3 consists of 15 residues. From germline, CDR1 is MGHDK and CDR2 SYGVNS. The trim removed 4 bases at V and 1 base at J, leaving 5 bases unmatched. In nucleotides, the CDR3 is TGTGCCAGCAGTGCCTGGGGGACAGGGAACACTGAAGCTTTCTTT. Its protein is CASSAWGTGNTEAFF. The complete variable domain, with remaining parts taken from reference TRBV25-1 and TRBJ1-1, reads EADIYQTPRYLVIGTGKKITLECSQTMGHDKMYWYQQDPGMELHLIHYSYGVNSTEKGDLSSESTVSRIRTEHFPLTLESARPSHTSQYLCASSAWGTGNTEAFFGQGTRLTVV.

The chain has TRBV6-4 and TRBJ2-3, with D perhaps being TRBD1 or TRBD2 (6 bases each). The CDR3 consists of 15 residues. V was clipped by 6 bases and J by 2 bases, with 15 bases between them. Germline V gene data show CDR1 as MRHNA and CDR2 as SNTAGT. As DNA, the CDR3 is TGTGCCAGCAGCCCAGGGGAGGCGTCCACAGATACGCAGTATTTT. This translates into CASSPGEASTDTQYF.

The chain uses TRBV19 and TRBJ2-4, with D perhaps TRBD1 (6 bases). The CDR3 sequence is 16 residues long. V lost 6 bases, J lost 0 bases, and 15 bases lay in between. Germline loops: CDR1 LNHDA, CDR2 SQIVND (reference sequence). CDR3 amino acids: CASRAGATLAKNIQYF. DNA of the CDR3: TGTGCCAGTAGGGCAGGGGCTACGTTAGCCAAAAACATTCAGTACTTC.

The chain joins TRBV6-6 to TRBJ1-1, with a weak D call TRBD1 (5 bases). CDR1 is MNHNY and CDR2 is SVGAGI in the germline V gene (reference sequence). The CDR3 extends over 13 amino acids. With 7 bases removed from V and 11 bases from J, the gap between germline ends came to 20 bases. In DNA, the CDR3 is TGTGCCAGCACCACCATACCTGGGGGGGACGCTTTCTTT. Protein: CASTTIPGGDAFF.

This chain uses TRBV19 with TRBJ1-2; TRBD1 might be the D (6 bases). Per germline, CDR1 LNHDA and CDR2 SQIVND (reference sequence). The V end was cut by 5 bases, the J end by 8 bases, with 12 bases between. The CDR3 totals 12 residues. In nucleotides, the CDR3 is TGTGCCAGTAGTCTGGGGGGCGCGGGCTACACCTTC. Encoded protein: CASSLGGAGYTF. Looking up the rest from reference TRBV19 and TRBJ1-2 gives the full variable domain: DGGITQSPKYLFRKEGQNVTLSCEQNLNHDAMYWYRQDPGQGLRLIYYSQIVNDFQKGDIAEGYSVSREKKESFPLTVTSAQKNPTAFYLCASSLGGAGYTFGSGTRLTVV.

V and J are TRBV4-2 and TRBJ2-2; TRBD2 is a possible D gene (6 bases). V was cut by 0 bases and J by 13 bases, with 9 bases left in between. The CDR3 spans 12 residues. Germline V gene data show CDR1 as LGHNA and CDR2 as YNFKEQ. The DNA of the CDR3 is TGTGCCAGCAGCCAAGATTGGGAGGCGCTGTTTTTT. This gives the protein CASSQDWEALFF.

The chain combines TRBV12-3 or TRBV12-4 with TRBJ2-5, with unresolved D. Deletions cut 2 bases from V and 6 bases from J, with 4 bases between. The CDR3 contains 11 residues. This chain's CDR3 is CASSLTKTQYF. DNA of the CDR3: TGTGCCAGCAGTTTAACGAAGACCCAGTACTTC.

The rearrangement joins TRBV9 to TRBJ2-3; 7 bases map to TRBD2. CDR3 length: 17 residues. Germline V gene lookup returns CDR1 SGDLS and CDR2 YYNGEE. Trimming at V came to 1 base and at J to 1 base, leaving 9 bases not matched to a gene. The CDR3 DNA reads as TGTGCCAGCAGCGTAAGGTGCCGTGGGGGGGGCACAGATACGCAGTATTTT. Encoded protein: CASSVRCRGGGTDTQYF.

CDR3 nucleotides: TGCGCCAGCAGCCCCAGTGGGACTAGCGGGGAAGAGACCCAGTACTTC. It codes for CASSPSGTSGEETQYF. The chain links TRBV4-3 to TRBJ2-5; TRBD2 agrees at 13 bases. Per germline, CDR1 LGHNA and CDR2 YSLEER. J gave up 3 bases and V 4 bases, and 5 bases lay outside the gene matches. This CDR3 spans 16 amino acids.

The count of this clone is one. The chain uses TRBV5-4 and TRBJ1-5, with a possible D match to TRBD1 (6 bases). From germline, CDR1 is SGHNT and CDR2 YYREEE (reference sequence). Trimming shortened V by 4 bases and J by 3 bases, and 14 bases separated the two germline ends. CDR3 size: 15 residues. Written as DNA, the CDR3 is TGTGCCAGCAGCCCAGAGGGGGGGACCAATCAGCCCCAGCATTTT. Translating it yields CASSPEGGTNQPQHF.

CDR3 residues: CASSVYPSGGARTDTQYF. The CDR3 nucleotides read TGTGCCAGCAGCGTGTATCCTAGCGGGGGGGCAAGGACAGATACGCAGTATTTT. The chain joins TRBV9 to TRBJ2-3, with 12 bases lining up with TRBD2. This CDR3 contains 18 residues. Looked up from germline, CDR1 is SGDLS and CDR2 is YYNGEE. V shed 2 bases, J shed 3 bases, and the junction held 10 bases outside the gene matches.

The genes are TRBV27 and TRBJ2-2; 11 bases fit TRBD2. Germline V gene lookup returns CDR1 MNHEY and CDR2 SMNVEV (reference sequence). The V segment lost 4 bases and the J segment 6 bases; nucleotides outside the gene matches: 4. CDR3 length equals 15 residues. The CDR3 nucleotides are TGTGCCAGCAGTTCTCAACTAGCGGGGGCCGGGGAGCTGTTTTTT. It yields the protein CASSSQLAGAGELFF.

The chain has TRBV7-9 and TRBJ1-2, with 8 bases identical to TRBD1. Germline V lookup: CDR1 SEHNR, CDR2 FQNEAQ (reference sequence). The CDR3 is 15 residues long. The V gene end was trimmed by 1 base and the J gene end by 3 bases; junction bases not matched to a gene: 4. CDR3 region: CASSLGQGRDYGYTF. CDR3 coding DNA: TGTGCCAGCAGCTTAGGACAGGGGAGGGACTATGGCTACACCTTC.